This is a list of T cell receptor beta chains from one sample in a study of vaccination and CD4 T cells after COVID-19. These TCRs' antigens remain unknown. TCRdb itself ran the PCR reads through MiXCR, one entry per CDR3 protein. The sample includes some 26,000 distinct CDR3 sequences, around two fifths of them seen just once. Material: CD4+ T cells from blood, cultured in vitro, obtained about 7 months after SARS-CoV-2 vaccination. The origin of the receptors is a human donor who had recovered from COVID-19. CDR3s include the opening cysteine and the closing phenylalanine or tryptophan. Each record gives: clone size, D gene, J gene, V gene, CDR3 DNA, CDR3 protein. A D gene is named only where the DNA matches it firmly. Size tells how often a clone was seen (once, few, many) or the class of an expanded clone, and some rows leave it out.

-	TRBD2	TRBJ2-7	TRBV20-1	TGCAGTGTCGCGACTAGCGGGAGTTCCTACGAGCAGTACTTC	CSVATSGSSYEQYF
-	TRBD1	TRBJ2-7	TRBV6-1	TGTGCCAGCAGTACCGGGACAGGGATGCTAGGAACCTACGAGCAGTACTTC	CASSTGTGMLGTYEQYF
-	-	TRBJ1-1	TRBV29-1	TGCAGCCACGTCCGGAACACTGAAGCTTTCTTT	CSHVRNTEAFF
medium-sized	TRBD2	TRBJ2-5	TRBV20-1	TGCAGTGCCCCCCAGCGGGATAAAGGAGAGACCCAGTACTTC	CSAPQRDKGETQYF
-	TRBD1	TRBJ2-7	TRBV20-1	TGCAGTGCTAGGGCCCCGCCGGGACAGGGGCCCTACGAGCAGTACTTC	CSARAPPGQGPYEQYF
-	-	TRBJ2-7	TRBV27	TGTGCCAGCAGTTTCAGGGGAGAGCTAAGCTCCTACGAGCAGTACTTC	CASSFRGELSSYEQYF
few	-	TRBJ1-5	TRBV4-2	TGTGCCAGCAGCCAATTACAGGGAAACAATCAGCCCCAGCATTTT	CASSQLQGNNQPQHF
-	TRBD2	TRBJ2-1	TRBV10-1	TGCGCCAGCAGTAGCGGGGGAATCAATGAGCAGTTCTTC	CASSSGGINEQFF
few	TRBD1	TRBJ2-5	TRBV19	TGTGCCAGTAGTCGTACCTCGACAGGGGGCTGGCAGACCCAGTACTTC	CASSRTSTGGWQTQYF
-	-	TRBJ2-5	TRBV2	TGTGCCAGCAGTCTCTTTTTGGCGGGATATGAGACCCAGTACTTC	CASSLFLAGYETQYF
few	TRBD2	TRBJ2-2	TRBV20-1	TGCAGTGCTAGACTAGCGGGACACACCGGGGAGCTGTTTTTT	CSARLAGHTGELFF
-	-	TRBJ2-2	TRBV7-3	TGTGCCAGCAGCTCCCACCCCTCTGGGACCGGGGAGCTGTTTTTT	CASSSHPSGTGELFF
few	-	TRBJ1-2	TRBV7-2	TGTGCCAGCAGCTCTGGACACTTCTATGGCTACACCTTC	CASSSGHFYGYTF
few	-	TRBJ2-5	TRBV15	TGTGCCACCAGCTTAGAGAACGCCCTGACAGGGACTCAAGAGACCCAGTACTTC	CATSLENALTGTQETQYF
few	-	TRBJ2-1	TRBV7-8	TGTGCCAGCAGCTTAGGGCCTAGGAACAATGAGCAGTTCTTC	CASSLGPRNNEQFF
few	TRBD2	TRBJ2-7	TRBV28	TGTGCCAGCAGCTCATCTAGCGGGACCGTATACGAGCAGTACTTC	CASSSSSGTVYEQYF
-	TRBD2	TRBJ2-5	TRBV28	TGTGCCAGCAGTTTTAGTCCGGGGAGGGTGACCCAGTACTTC	CASSFSPGRVTQYF
-	TRBD1	TRBJ2-5	TRBV6-1	TGTGCCAGCAGTCACCGGGACAGGGGGCGGGGAGAGACCCAGTACTTC	CASSHRDRGRGETQYF
-	-	TRBJ2-3	TRBV6-1	TGTGCCATGGGGGATAGAGACACAAACACAGATACGCAGTATTTT	CAMGDRDTNTDTQYF
-	TRBD1	TRBJ1-6	TRBV2	TGTGCCAGCAGGTGGGGACAGAATAATTCACCCCTCCACTTT	CASRWGQNNSPLHF
-	TRBD2	TRBJ2-5	TRBV29-1	TGCAGCGTTGGAGGTCTAGCGGTACAAGAGACCCAGTACTTC	CSVGGLAVQETQYF
few	-	TRBJ1-5	TRBV2	TGTGCCAGCAGGGCAGGGTTTGAAGGTCAGCCCCAGCATTTT	CASRAGFEGQPQHF